This record covers a single T cell receptor beta chain. This entry comes from a study of blood T cell repertoires in COVID-19. Study at large: Both acute and convalescent COVID-19 samples were obtained from the United States, Italy and Spain. From T cells, B-cell-depleted T cells, or PBMCs came the material, which was cDNA or gDNA.

CDR3 length equals 14 residues. V was clipped by 0 bases and J by 4 bases, with 10 bases between them. Germline CDR1 and CDR2: SGHRS and YFSETQ. In the source study's methods: Reference gene primers were amplified, and this amplification served to estimate nucleated cell counts. The repertoire was sequenced with immunoSEQ multiplex PCR; TCRdb's copy has only in-frame clones and lacks some. That table furnishes V, J and clone size, whereas the DNA furnished D and trimming. The repertoire consists of hundreds of thousands of clones, with around four fifths occurring once and the leading ten covering about 2.3%.

Material: peripheral blood. The TCR comes from a woman in her thirties or forties with active or convalescent COVID-19. The chain recombines TRBV5-1 with TRBJ1-2; a weak D match, TRBD1 (5 bases). This chain's CDR3 is CASSLGQLFYGYTF. For the CDR3, the DNA is TGCGCCAGCAGCTTGGGACAGCTTTTCTATGGCTACACCTTC.